A selection of T cell receptor beta chains follows, all from one sample in a study of T cell responses to AZD1222 COVID-19 vaccine. Produced via immunoSEQ multiplex PCR; TCRdb's table is partial and in-frame only. The data hold around 170,000 clones, with roughly 93% observed a single time. The sample was peripheral blood, taken on day 0 of AZD1222 vaccination. The receptor source for this set is an adult in good health. Both conserved end residues are part of each CDR3. Fields, in order: J gene, V gene, D gene, clone size, CDR3 protein, CDR3 DNA. The D gene is left open where the match is weak. Expanded clones are given a class, and other clones once, few, many or no size at all.

TRBJ1-4 TRBV18 TRBD1 NA CASSYLPRQGNEKLFF TGTGCCAGCTCATACCTTCCGAGACAGGGTAATGAAAAACTGTTTTTT
TRBJ2-4 TRBV20-1 TRBD1 NA CSASIPGTELAKNIQYF TGCAGTGCTAGTATACCCGGGACAGAACTAGCCAAAAACATTCAGTACTTC
TRBJ2-1 TRBV7-3 TRBD2 NA CASSEAGGYNEQFF TGTGCCAGCAGCGAAGCGGGGGGCTACAATGAGCAGTTCTTC
TRBJ1-2 TRBV7-2 NA NA CASSLALGSGYGYTF TGTGCCAGCAGCTTAGCGCTGGGTTCAGGCTATGGCTACACCTTC
TRBJ2-1 TRBV12-3/TRBV12-4 NA NA CASSEGLPHEQFF TGTGCCAGCAGTGAGGGACTCCCCCATGAGCAGTTCTTC
TRBJ1-5 TRBV6-4 TRBD1 NA CASSGTAPGDSQYSNQPQHF TGTGCCAGCAGTGGAACCGCCCCTGGGGACAGCCAATATAGCAATCAGCCCCAGCATTTT
TRBJ1-4 TRBV6-5 NA NA CASSYSPVATNEKLFF TGTGCCAGCAGTTACTCCCCGGTTGCAACTAATGAAAAACTGTTTTTT
TRBJ1-2 TRBV19 TRBD1 NA CASSMTGTSYGYTF TGTGCCAGTAGTATGACAGGGACCTCCTATGGCTACACCTTC
TRBJ2-3 TRBV27 NA NA CASCKPDTDTQYF TGTGCCAGCTGCAAACCGGACACAGATACGCAGTATTTT
TRBJ1-2 TRBV7-2 TRBD1 NA CASSLDRTGHGYTF TGTGCCAGCAGCTTAGACCGGACAGGGCATGGCTACACCTTC
TRBJ1-2 TRBV7-2 NA NA CATLGRGSNYGYTF TGTGCCACCCTAGGTCGGGGGTCAAACTATGGCTACACCTTC
TRBJ1-5 TRBV6-6 TRBD1 NA CATKTPSTGGNQPQHF TGTGCCACCAAAACCCCTTCGACAGGGGGCAATCAGCCCCAGCATTTT
TRBJ2-1 TRBV9 NA NA CASSVEASGKSSYNEQFF TGTGCCAGCAGCGTAGAAGCCTCGGGGAAAAGCTCCTACAATGAGCAGTTCTTC
TRBJ1-5 TRBV6-2/TRBV6-3 NA NA CASSTSNQPQHF TGTGCCAGCAGTACTAGCAATCAGCCCCAGCATTTT
TRBJ1-5 TRBV6-1 NA NA CASSEMGISNQPQHF TGTGCCAGCAGTGAAATGGGCATTAGCAATCAGCCCCAGCATTTT
TRBJ1-1 TRBV7-9 NA NA CASSPPFRMGNEAFF TGTGCCAGCAGCCCTCCGTTCAGGATGGGGAATGAAGCTTTCTTT
TRBJ1-1 TRBV29-1 NA NA CSVQDRRGDTEAFF TGCAGCGTTCAAGACAGGCGAGGCGACACTGAAGCTTTCTTT
TRBJ2-5 TRBV27 NA NA CASSPHRVQETQYF TGTGCCAGCAGTCCTCACAGGGTACAAGAGACCCAGTACTTC
TRBJ1-5 TRBV20-1 NA NA CSAPGEQPQHF TGCAGTGCCCCAGGGGAACAGCCCCAGCATTTT
TRBJ2-2 TRBV10-2 TRBD1 NA CARRGRDSKNTGELFF TGCGCCCGCAGGGGCCGGGACAGTAAGAACACCGGGGAGCTGTTTTTT
TRBJ1-2 TRBV2 TRBD1 NA CASSLKISTGGGYTF TGTGCCAGCAGTCTTAAAATTAGTACAGGGGGTGGCTACACCTTC
TRBJ2-3 TRBV7-2 TRBD2 once CASSGQRGADTQYF TGTGCCAGCAGCGGTCAGCGGGGGGCGGATACGCAGTATTTT
TRBJ2-2 TRBV5-8 TRBD2 NA CASSLASAKGGSGELFF TGTGCCAGCAGCTTGGCCTCTGCGAAGGGAGGGTCGGGGGAGCTGTTTTTT
TRBJ2-5 TRBV7-2 NA NA CASSSRQGRETQYF TGTGCCAGCAGCTCAAGGCAGGGACGAGAGACCCAGTACTTC
TRBJ2-1 TRBV12-3/TRBV12-4 NA NA CASSFSPGEQFF TGTGCCAGCAGTTTCTCCCCGGGGGAGCAGTTCTTC
TRBJ1-6 TRBV6-2/TRBV6-3 NA NA CASSYSGTVGWRSSYNSPLHF TGTGCCAGCAGTTATTCGGGTACTGTGGGTTGGAGAAGCTCCTATAATTCACCCCTCCACTTT
TRBJ1-4 TRBV2 NA few CASSEGAVEKLFF TGTGCCAGCAGTGAAGGGGCAGTCGAAAAACTGTTTTTT
TRBJ1-1 TRBV12-3/TRBV12-4 NA once CASSLDWNTEAFF TGTGCCAGCAGTTTGGACTGGAACACTGAAGCTTTCTTT
TRBJ2-7 TRBV20-1 NA NA CSALGGYEQYF TGCAGTGCCCTGGGGGGCTACGAGCAGTACTTC
TRBJ1-4 TRBV3-1/TRBV3-2 NA once CASSPLGTGGDEKLFF TGTGCCAGCAGCCCACTTGGCACAGGTGGGGATGAAAAACTGTTTTTT
TRBJ1-1 TRBV5-6 NA NA CASSWGESTEAFF TGTGCCAGCAGCTGGGGGGAGAGCACTGAAGCTTTCTTT
TRBJ1-1 TRBV7-2 NA NA CASSFSATEAFF TGTGCCAGCAGCTTTTCGGCCACTGAAGCTTTCTTT
TRBJ1-1 TRBV7-2 TRBD1 NA CASSLGKVGTGRGTEAFF TGTGCCAGCAGCTTAGGGAAAGTAGGGACAGGACGGGGGACTGAAGCTTTCTTT
TRBJ2-3 TRBV14 NA NA CASSPGIHTDTQYF TGTGCCAGCAGCCCCGGGATCCACACAGATACGCAGTATTTT
TRBJ2-5 TRBV18 NA NA CASSPEREFQETQYF TGTGCCAGCTCACCAGAACGGGAATTCCAAGAGACCCAGTACTTC
TRBJ2-1 TRBV9 TRBD2 NA CASSGTPGLVTNEQFF TGTGCCAGCAGCGGAACTCCGGGACTAGTTACCAATGAGCAGTTCTTC
TRBJ1-3 TRBV6-2/TRBV6-3 NA NA CASTPTRLSGNTIYF TGTGCCAGCACCCCAACACGGCTCTCTGGAAACACCATATATTTT
TRBJ2-1 TRBV5-1 TRBD1 NA CASSYAGTGSYNEQFF TGCGCCAGCAGCTATGCAGGGACAGGGTCCTACAATGAGCAGTTCTTC
TRBJ2-1 TRBV4-3 NA NA CASSQEGGDSHYNEQFF TGCGCCAGCAGCCAAGAAGGGGGAGACAGCCACTACAATGAGCAGTTCTTC
TRBJ1-5 TRBV18 NA NA CASSRTSGAINQPQHF TGTGCCAGCTCCAGAACCTCAGGGGCCATCAATCAGCCCCAGCATTTT
TRBJ1-2 TRBV5-6 NA once CASSLKGYGYTF TGTGCCAGCAGCTTAAAGGGATATGGCTACACCTTC
TRBJ2-5 TRBV5-5 TRBD2 NA CASSFLAGGHWGETQYF TGTGCCAGCAGCTTCTTGGCGGGGGGGCATTGGGGTGAGACCCAGTACTTC
TRBJ2-7 TRBV7-2 NA few CASSLELPYEQYF TGTGCCAGCAGCTTAGAGCTCCCCTACGAGCAGTACTTC
TRBJ1-1 TRBV18 NA NA CASSPPGPVNTEAFF TGTGCCAGCTCACCACCGGGACCAGTGAACACTGAAGCTTTCTTT
TRBJ2-1 TRBV5-4 NA NA CASSSGQVRNEQFF TGTGCCAGCAGCTCCGGACAAGTTAGAAATGAGCAGTTCTTC
TRBJ2-7 TRBV7-2 NA NA CASSLIMYEQYF TGTGCCAGCAGCTTAATAATGTACGAGCAGTACTTC
TRBJ2-5 TRBV6-1 NA NA CASSGFLKGGPETQYF TGTGCCAGCAGTGGTTTCTTGAAGGGGGGGCCGGAGACCCAGTACTTC